This T cell receptor beta chain was recovered during a study of control samples from healthy donors and cancer patients. Assay: immunoSEQ multiplex PCR; the TCRdb copy retains only in-frame clones and omits some. In the table there are 70,000 to 85,000 clones, 91% of which are singletons. The CDR3 contains 16 residues. In this sample, this clone turned up once. The chain links TRBV21-1 to TRBJ2-7; the DNA was not compared with TRBD2, the D call given in the table. TRBV21-1 constitutes a pseudogene. This TCR was sampled from a man aged 50-60 years in good health. The sample consisted of blood. Here the CDR3 DNA reads TGTGCCAGCAGCAAAGGGGGACTAGCGGGGCGCTACGAGCAGTACTTC. It is translated as CASSKGGLAGRYEQYF.